This T cell receptor beta chain is from a study of blood T cells in healthy people across ages. Study-wide points: Versus aged donors, long-lived donors had higher diversity and more naive CD4+ cells. The unsorted PBMCs prevented any conclusive comparison of naive versus antigen-experienced cells.

Germline CDR1 SGHTA, CDR2 FQGNSA. The CDR3 has 16 amino acids. Trimming took 3 bases from V and 6 from J, leaving 18 bases between them. As to this clonotype: As yet, its antigen is unknown.

A sample-barcoded 5' primer and a J-beta primer mix were used in a second PCR of roughly 7 to 11 cycles. Samples each returned at least 3 million CDR3-containing paired-end reads. TCRdb called the 5' RACE reads again in MiXCR, with one record for every CDR3 protein. This table holds hundreds of thousands of distinct CDR3 sequences, over 45% found once. The extraction recovered at least 5.5 micrograms of total RNA per sample. The chain joins TRBV7-2 to TRBJ2-1; D might be TRBD1 or TRBD2, each matching 5 bases. Sequenced: blood. This TCR was recovered from a man younger than 45 in good health. The CDR3 sequence is CASSFEGLFVTNEQFF. In DNA, the CDR3 is TGTGCCAGCAGCTTCGAGGGGCTTTTCGTCACCAATGAGCAGTTCTTC.